The rows below give T cell receptor beta chains drawn from one sample of a study of technical replicates of blood from a handful of donors. Generated by immunoSEQ multiplex PCR, the TCRdb table keeps only in-frame clones and is missing some. Here the sample spans 76,000 or so clones, about 91% being singletons. Sequencing was done on a sample of T cells isolated from PBMCs. These receptors originate from a human donor in good health. The CDR3 runs from the conserved cysteine through the conserved F or W. The D gene is left open where the match is weak. For some rows the clone size is stated as once, few or many, or as a class when expanded; others skip it.

.,TRBJ2-1,TRBV4-1,.,TGCGCCAGCAGCCATATCCTCTATGAGCAGTTCTTC,CASSHILYEQFF
once,TRBJ2-7,TRBV30,.,TGTGCCTGGGGTGACTTGAGAGGCTACGAGCAGTACTTC,CAWGDLRGYEQYF
.,TRBJ1-4,TRBV5-4,.,TGTGCCAGCAGCTTATGGGAGGCTAATGAAAAACTGTTTTTT,CASSLWEANEKLFF
.,TRBJ2-7,TRBV28,.,TGTGCCAGCAGTTTACCCTCTGGACATTCCTACGAGCAGTACTTC,CASSLPSGHSYEQYF
.,TRBJ2-7,TRBV4-1,.,TGCGCCAGCAGCCAAGGGCAGGGGTCCGACGAGCAGTACTTC,CASSQGQGSDEQYF
.,TRBJ1-6,TRBV5-1,.,TGCGCCAGCAGCTCGGGGGAAACTAATTCACCCCTCCACTTT,CASSSGETNSPLHF
once,TRBJ2-7,TRBV28,.,TGTGCCAGCAGTTTGGTCAGTTATCGCGAGCAGTACTTC,CASSLVSYREQYF
once,TRBJ1-2,TRBV7-2,.,TGTGCCAGCAGCTTAGACATCGGGATGGGCTACACCTTC,CASSLDIGMGYTF
.,TRBJ1-2,TRBV6-5,TRBD1,TGTGCCAGCAGAAGAGGACAGGTTAACTATGGCTACACCTTC,CASRRGQVNYGYTF
.,TRBJ1-2,TRBV7-9,TRBD1,TGTGCCAGCAGCTTAGGACAGGGTGGTGGCTACACCTTC,CASSLGQGGGYTF
.,TRBJ2-7,TRBV6-5,TRBD1,TGTGCCAGCAGATTTAGGGACAGCGGCTCCTACGAGCAGTACTTC,CASRFRDSGSYEQYF
.,TRBJ2-3,TRBV2,.,TGTGCCAGCAGTGAAAGGTCGAGCGGCACAGATACGCAGTATTTT,CASSERSSGTDTQYF
.,TRBJ2-7,TRBV11-2,TRBD1,TGTGCCAGCAGCTTACAGGGGGCGGGTTACGAGCAGTACTTC,CASSLQGAGYEQYF
.,TRBJ1-1,TRBV29-1,TRBD1,TGCAGCGTTGAAGAGGGTCAGGGGGCTGGCGGCACTGAAGCTTTCTTT,CSVEEGQGAGGTEAFF
.,TRBJ1-1,TRBV10-2,TRBD1,TGCGCCAGCAGTGATTGGGACAGGGGCAACACTGAAGCTTTCTTT,CASSDWDRGNTEAFF
.,TRBJ2-3,TRBV10-3,TRBD2,TGTGCCATCCAGACTAGCGGAGGCACAGATACGCAGTATTTT,CAIQTSGGTDTQYF
.,TRBJ2-5,TRBV7-7,TRBD2,TGTGCTAGCAGCCCCGCGGGGACTAGCATAGAGACCCAGTACTTC,CASSPAGTSIETQYF